The rows below give T cell receptor beta chains drawn from one sample of a study of CD8 T cells in ankylosing spondylitis. One entry per CDR3 protein, called by TCRdb with MiXCR from the 5' RACE reads. The table records about 130,000 distinct CDR3 sequences, 7% of them present only once. Sequencing was performed on blood, either unsorted or a sorted T cell fraction (not recorded which). The receptor source for this set is a male donor with ankylosing spondylitis or in good health (not recorded which). The CDR3 runs from the conserved cysteine through the conserved F or W. The D gene is left open where the match is weak. Not all rows give a size; the values are once, few, many and, for expanded clones, a class.

size	V	J	D	CDR3	DNA
many	TRBV5-1	TRBJ2-7	.	CASRDTGEQYF	TGCGCCAGCAGGGACACTGGCGAGCAGTACTTC
many	TRBV29-1	TRBJ2-1	TRBD2	CSEGGRAVNEQFF	TGCAGCGAAGGCGGGAGGGCGGTGAATGAGCAGTTCTTC
many	TRBV9	TRBJ2-7	TRBD2	CASSVGGLDLEQYF	TGTGCCAGCAGCGTAGGGGGACTAGATCTCGAGCAGTACTTC
many	TRBV5-1	TRBJ2-3	.	CASSPTRGAADTQYF	TGCGCCAGCAGCCCAACCCGGGGGGCCGCAGATACGCAGTATTTT
many	TRBV7-6	TRBJ2-1	.	CASSLEGPLNEQFF	TGTGCCAGCAGCTTAGAGGGACCGTTGAATGAGCAGTTCTTC
.	TRBV6-4	TRBJ2-2	.	CASSALGADTGELFF	TGTGCCAGCAGCGCTCTAGGGGCGGACACCGGGGAGCTGTTTTTT
many	TRBV27	TRBJ1-3	.	CASSFVGAEGNTIYF	TGTGCCAGCAGTTTTGTCGGGGCAGAAGGAAACACCATATATTTT
once	TRBV7-9	TRBJ2-3	.	CASSLDWRTDTQYF	TGTGCCAGCAGCTTAGACTGGAGAACAGATACGCAGTATTTT
many	TRBV12-3/TRBV12-4	TRBJ1-2	.	CASSLGSYGYTF	TGTGCCAGCAGTTTAGGCAGCTATGGCTACACCTTC
many	TRBV5-1	TRBJ2-5	.	CASSLVGTQETQYF	TGCGCCAGCAGCTTGGTCGGAACTCAAGAGACCCAGTACTTC
many	TRBV20-1	TRBJ2-2	.	CSASVSGTGELFF	TGCAGTGCCAGCGTTAGCGGTACCGGGGAGCTGTTTTTT
few	TRBV6-9	TRBJ1-3	.	CASSQSRWGPGTGNTIYF	TGTGCCAGCAGCCAATCACGGTGGGGGCCGGGAACGGGAAACACCATATATTTT
many	TRBV5-1	TRBJ2-7	TRBD1	CASSLSGTGDWYEQYF	TGCGCCAGCAGCTTGTCAGGGACAGGGGATTGGTACGAGCAGTACTTC
many	TRBV18	TRBJ1-3	.	CASSVGQLSGNTIYF	TGTGCCAGCTCAGTCGGTCAGCTCTCTGGAAACACCATATATTTT
many	TRBV20-1	TRBJ2-7	TRBD2	CSAGGRAGYEQYF	TGCAGTGCTGGGGGGAGGGCCGGCTACGAGCAGTACTTC
.	TRBV5-1	TRBJ2-7	TRBD1	CASSWTGTGESSYEQYF	TGCGCCAGCAGCTGGACCGGGACAGGCGAAAGCTCCTACGAGCAGTACTTC
many	TRBV20-1	TRBJ2-7	TRBD2	CSASRRLAGGPAYEQYF	TGCAGTGCTAGTAGGAGATTAGCGGGAGGGCCTGCCTACGAGCAGTACTTC
few	TRBV7-9	TRBJ2-7	TRBD2	CASSFSGGAYEQYF	TGTGCCAGCAGCTTTAGCGGGGGGGCCTACGAGCAGTACTTC
many	TRBV12-3/TRBV12-4	TRBJ2-2	TRBD1	CASLPDRVTGELFF	TGTGCCAGTCTCCCGGACAGGGTCACCGGGGAGCTGTTTTTT
many	TRBV20-1	TRBJ1-3	TRBD1	CSASSWTGSGNTIYF	TGCAGTGCTAGCTCCTGGACAGGGTCCGGAAACACCATATATTTT
many	TRBV5-1	TRBJ1-1	.	CASSLSGGGTEAFF	TGCGCCAGCAGCTTGTCCGGGGGAGGTACTGAAGCTTTCTTT
many	TRBV30	TRBJ2-4	.	CAWSIENIQYF	TGTGCCTGGAGCATCGAAAACATTCAGTACTTC
many	TRBV27	TRBJ2-3	.	CASTTTWEHGTDTQYF	TGTGCCAGCACCACCACTTGGGAACATGGAACAGATACGCAGTATTTT
.	TRBV30	TRBJ2-1	.	CAWSGVKVGSYNEQFF	TGTGCCTGGAGCGGGGTCAAAGTGGGGTCCTACAATGAGCAGTTCTTC
many	TRBV20-1	TRBJ1-1	.	CSASVTGNTEAFF	TGCAGTGCTAGCGTGACAGGGAACACTGAAGCTTTCTTT
many	TRBV6-5	TRBJ2-1	TRBD1	CASSYSTGGAYNEQFF	TGTGCCAGCAGTTACTCGACAGGGGGCGCCTACAATGAGCAGTTCTTC
many	TRBV27	TRBJ1-1	.	CASSPQSEAFF	TGTGCCAGCAGTCCCCAAAGTGAAGCTTTCTTT
many	TRBV5-1	TRBJ2-3	TRBD1	CASSTYRDSSTDTQYF	TGCGCCAGCAGCACATACCGGGACAGTAGCACAGATACGCAGTATTTT
many	TRBV10-3	TRBJ2-3	TRBD2	CAISDEAGGKTQYF	TGTGCCATCAGTGATGAGGCGGGGGGAAAGACGCAGTATTTT
many	TRBV3-1	TRBJ1-1	.	CASSQGGSNTEAFF	TGTGCCAGCAGCCAAGGGGGGTCTAACACTGAAGCTTTCTTT
many	TRBV20-1	TRBJ2-5	.	CSARTTVMGETQYF	TGCAGTGCTCGAACGACTGTTATGGGGGAGACCCAGTACTTC
many	TRBV7-2	TRBJ1-5	.	CASSLEVRVGGQPQHF	TGTGCCAGCAGCTTAGAGGTCAGGGTGGGCGGACAGCCCCAGCATTTT
.	TRBV12-3/TRBV12-4	TRBJ1-4	.	CACSLNEKLFF	TGTGCCTGCAGCCTTAATGAAAAACTGTTTTTT
many	TRBV12-3/TRBV12-4	TRBJ2-7	TRBD2	CASSFSTSGGSYEQYF	TGTGCCAGCAGTTTTAGCACTAGCGGGGGTTCCTACGAGCAGTACTTC
.	TRBV7-2	TRBJ1-5	.	CASTMSRGINQPQHF	TGTGCCAGCACAATGAGCCGGGGAATAAATCAGCCCCAGCATTTT
many	TRBV20-1	TRBJ2-3	.	CSAPWGSDTDTQYF	TGCAGTGCACCCTGGGGGTCCGATACAGATACGCAGTATTTT
few	TRBV10-3	TRBJ2-7	.	CATISGASYEQYF	TGTGCCACTATATCCGGGGCCTCCTACGAGCAGTACTTC